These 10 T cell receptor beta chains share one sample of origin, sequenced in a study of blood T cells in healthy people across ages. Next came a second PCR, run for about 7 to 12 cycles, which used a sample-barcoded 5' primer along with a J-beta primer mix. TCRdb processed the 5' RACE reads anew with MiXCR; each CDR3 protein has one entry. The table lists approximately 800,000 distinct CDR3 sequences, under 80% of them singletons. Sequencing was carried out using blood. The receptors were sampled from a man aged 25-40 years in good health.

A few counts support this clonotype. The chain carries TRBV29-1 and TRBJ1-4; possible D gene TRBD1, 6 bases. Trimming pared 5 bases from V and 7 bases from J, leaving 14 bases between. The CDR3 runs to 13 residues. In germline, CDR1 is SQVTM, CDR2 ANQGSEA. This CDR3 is CSVTGRGGEKLFF. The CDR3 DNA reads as TGCAGCGTTACAGGGAGGGGCGGTGAAAAACTGTTTTTT.

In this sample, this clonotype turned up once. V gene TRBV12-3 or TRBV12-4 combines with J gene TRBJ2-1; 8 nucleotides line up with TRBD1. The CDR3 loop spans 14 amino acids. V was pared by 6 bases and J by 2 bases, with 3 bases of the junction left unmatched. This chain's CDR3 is CASSRDRPYNEQFF. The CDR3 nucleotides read TGTGCCAGCAGCCGGGACAGGCCCTACAATGAGCAGTTCTTC.

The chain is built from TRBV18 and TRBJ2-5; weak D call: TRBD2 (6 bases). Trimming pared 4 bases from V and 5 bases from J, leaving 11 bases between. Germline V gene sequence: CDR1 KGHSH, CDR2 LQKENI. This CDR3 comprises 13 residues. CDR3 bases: TGTGCCAGCTCACTGACAAGCGGGGAGACCCAGTACTTC. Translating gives CASSLTSGETQYF.

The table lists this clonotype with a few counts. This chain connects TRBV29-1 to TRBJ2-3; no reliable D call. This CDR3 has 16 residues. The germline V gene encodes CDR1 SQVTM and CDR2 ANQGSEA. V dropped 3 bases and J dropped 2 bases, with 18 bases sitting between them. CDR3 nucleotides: TGCAGCGTTGATCCCGCATTCGGTCCCGCCACAGATACGCAGTATTTT. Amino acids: CSVDPAFGPATDTQYF.

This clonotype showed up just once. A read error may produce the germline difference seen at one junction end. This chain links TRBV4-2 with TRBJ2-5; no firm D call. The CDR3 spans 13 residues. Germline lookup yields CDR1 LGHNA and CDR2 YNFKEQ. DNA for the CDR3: TGTGCCAGCAACCAACGCCTTAAGGAGACCCAGTACTTC. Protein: CASNQRLKETQYF.

The CDR3 DNA reads as TGTGCCAGCCGCGGACAGGGCGAGACCCAGTACTTC. It translates to CASRGQGETQYF. The rearrangement uses TRBV6-6 and TRBJ2-5; 8 bases are a match to TRBD1. With 8 bases clipped from V and 5 bases from J, the junction kept 4 bases outside the gene matches. This CDR3 contains 12 residues. Germline CDR1 is MNHNY and CDR2 is SVGAGI (reference sequence).

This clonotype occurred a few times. The CDR3 reads CAYPRGPYEQYF. In nucleotides, the CDR3 is TGTGCCTACCCTCGAGGGCCCTACGAGCAGTACTTC. The chain recombines TRBV28 with TRBJ2-7; possible D gene TRBD2, 5 bases. The CDR3 sequence is 12 residues long. CDR1 and CDR2 (germline): MDHEN, SYDVKM. V lost 11 bases, J lost 2 bases, and 13 bases lay in between.

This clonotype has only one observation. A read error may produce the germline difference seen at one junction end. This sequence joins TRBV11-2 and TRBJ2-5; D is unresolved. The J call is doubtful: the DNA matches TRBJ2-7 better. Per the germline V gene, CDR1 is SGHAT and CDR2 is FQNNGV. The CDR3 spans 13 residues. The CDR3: CTSSPRRVYEQYF. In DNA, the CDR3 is TGTACCAGCAGCCCCAGAAGGGTCTACGAGCAGTACTTC.

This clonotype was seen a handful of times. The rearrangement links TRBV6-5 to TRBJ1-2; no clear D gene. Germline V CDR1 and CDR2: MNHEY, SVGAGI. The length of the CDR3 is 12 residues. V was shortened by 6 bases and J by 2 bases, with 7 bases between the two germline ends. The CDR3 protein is CASRPVNYGYTF. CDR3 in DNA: TGTGCCAGCAGACCCGTCAACTATGGCTACACCTTC.

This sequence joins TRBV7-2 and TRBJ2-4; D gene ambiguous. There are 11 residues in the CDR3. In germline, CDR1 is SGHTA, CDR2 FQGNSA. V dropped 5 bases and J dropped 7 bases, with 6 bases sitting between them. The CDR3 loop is CASSEQNIQYF. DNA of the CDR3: TGTGCCAGCAGCGAGCAGAACATTCAGTACTTC.